This is a list of T cell receptor beta chains from one sample in a study of PD-1 blockade in mismatch repair-deficient tumors. Assay: immunoSEQ multiplex PCR; the TCRdb copy retains only in-frame clones and omits some. The sample records 95,000 to 150,000 clones, roughly 86% being singletons. The sequences come from peripheral blood, collected 44 weeks after starting pembrolizumab. The source is an adult with mismatch repair-deficient cancer. The CDR3 runs from the conserved cysteine through the conserved F or W. The order of the fields is clone size, V gene, J gene, D gene, CDR3 DNA, CDR3 protein. D genes are given only for firm matches. Rows may omit the clone size; those that give it use once, few, many or a size class.

size: NA
V: TRBV19
J: TRBJ2-6
D: TRBD1
DNA: TGTGCCAGTAGTGTTAAAAGGGCCGGGACAGGGATCTCTGGGGCCAACGTCCTGACTTTC
CDR3: CASSVKRAGTGISGANVLTF

size: NA
V: TRBV5-4
J: TRBJ1-1
D: NA
DNA: TGTGCCAGCAGCACGAGCCTGAACACTGAAGCTTTCTTT
CDR3: CASSTSLNTEAFF

size: NA
V: TRBV7-8
J: TRBJ2-3
D: TRBD2
DNA: TGTGCCAGCAGCTTAAACCGCGGGGGGGTAGCGGGCACAGATACGCAGTATTTT
CDR3: CASSLNRGGVAGTDTQYF

size: NA
V: TRBV11-3
J: TRBJ2-5
D: TRBD1
DNA: TGTGCCAGCAGCTTACGGGGTAGGGGGCTTGAGACCCAGTACTTC
CDR3: CASSLRGRGLETQYF

size: once
V: TRBV5-4
J: TRBJ2-7
D: TRBD2
DNA: TGTGCCAGCAGCTTTAGCGGGAAAAACTACGAGCAGTACTTC
CDR3: CASSFSGKNYEQYF

size: NA
V: TRBV28
J: TRBJ2-7
D: NA
DNA: TGTGCCAGCAGCGGGGGACACGAGCAGTACTTC
CDR3: CASSGGHEQYF

size: NA
V: TRBV27
J: TRBJ2-7
D: TRBD1
DNA: TGTGCCAGCAGTCCACCGGGACAGGGTGCGTACGAGCAGTACTTC
CDR3: CASSPPGQGAYEQYF

size: once
V: TRBV5-4
J: TRBJ2-7
D: NA
DNA: TGTGCCAGCAGCTTGGTCGGGGACCCCTACGAGCAGTACTTC
CDR3: CASSLVGDPYEQYF

size: NA
V: TRBV19
J: TRBJ2-7
D: TRBD1
DNA: TGTGCCAGTAGTAGTCGGCGCGGACAGGGGTACGAGCAGTACTTC
CDR3: CASSSRRGQGYEQYF

size: NA
V: TRBV15
J: TRBJ1-1
D: TRBD1
DNA: TGTGCCACCGAAGGGACAGGGGCCCTCACTGAAGCTTTCTTT
CDR3: CATEGTGALTEAFF

size: NA
V: TRBV7-6
J: TRBJ2-5
D: TRBD2
DNA: TGTGCCAGCAGCTCCCCGTGGGGGGGAGTTGAGACCCAGTACTTC
CDR3: CASSSPWGGVETQYF

size: once
V: TRBV6-1
J: TRBJ1-5
D: TRBD1
DNA: TGTGCCAGCAGTGTCCGGGACAGGGCATATAGCAATCAGCCCCAGCATTTT
CDR3: CASSVRDRAYSNQPQHF

size: once
V: TRBV7-8
J: TRBJ2-5
D: NA
DNA: TGTGCCAGCAGCTTAGTCCCCGGGCAAGAGACCCAGTACTTC
CDR3: CASSLVPGQETQYF

size: NA
V: TRBV5-8
J: TRBJ2-1
D: NA
DNA: TGTGCCAGCAGCTTGCCTTCTTCCTACAATGAGCAGTTCTTC
CDR3: CASSLPSSYNEQFF

size: NA
V: TRBV11-1
J: TRBJ2-3
D: NA
DNA: TGTGCCAGCAGCCCCGGGACGGCAGTCACAGATACGCAGTATTTT
CDR3: CASSPGTAVTDTQYF

size: NA
V: TRBV4-1
J: TRBJ2-2
D: NA
DNA: TGCGCCAGCAGCTCTGTGGCCGCTCGGGGCGGGGAGCTGTTTTTT
CDR3: CASSSVAARGGELFF

size: NA
V: TRBV19
J: TRBJ2-7
D: TRBD1
DNA: TGTGCCAGTAGTATCGTCTGGGGGGACAGGGGGCGTTACGAGCAGTACTTC
CDR3: CASSIVWGDRGRYEQYF

size: few
V: TRBV29-1
J: TRBJ1-4
D: NA
DNA: TGCAGCGGGCAGAAAAATGAAAAACTGTTTTTT
CDR3: CSGQKNEKLFF

size: NA
V: TRBV21-1
J: TRBJ1-2
D: NA
DNA: TGTGCCAGCAGCCTCGGGACAGGCTCTACTAACTATGGCTACACCTTC
CDR3: CASSLGTGSTNYGYTF

size: NA
V: TRBV4-1
J: TRBJ1-1
D: NA
DNA: TGCGCCAGCAGCCAAGGGAGGACTGAAGCTTTCTTT
CDR3: CASSQGRTEAFF

size: NA
V: TRBV19
J: TRBJ2-3
D: NA
DNA: TGTGCCAGTAGTATCGGGGGGCTTAGCACAGATACGCAGTATTTT
CDR3: CASSIGGLSTDTQYF

size: NA
V: TRBV6-5
J: TRBJ2-5
D: TRBD1
DNA: TGTGCCAGCAGTCGAGAGACAGGGCGGGAGACCCAGTACTTC
CDR3: CASSRETGRETQYF

size: NA
V: TRBV7-9
J: TRBJ2-1
D: NA
DNA: TGTGCCAGCAGCCCGCGTGGCCCATACAATGAGCAGTTCTTC
CDR3: CASSPRGPYNEQFF